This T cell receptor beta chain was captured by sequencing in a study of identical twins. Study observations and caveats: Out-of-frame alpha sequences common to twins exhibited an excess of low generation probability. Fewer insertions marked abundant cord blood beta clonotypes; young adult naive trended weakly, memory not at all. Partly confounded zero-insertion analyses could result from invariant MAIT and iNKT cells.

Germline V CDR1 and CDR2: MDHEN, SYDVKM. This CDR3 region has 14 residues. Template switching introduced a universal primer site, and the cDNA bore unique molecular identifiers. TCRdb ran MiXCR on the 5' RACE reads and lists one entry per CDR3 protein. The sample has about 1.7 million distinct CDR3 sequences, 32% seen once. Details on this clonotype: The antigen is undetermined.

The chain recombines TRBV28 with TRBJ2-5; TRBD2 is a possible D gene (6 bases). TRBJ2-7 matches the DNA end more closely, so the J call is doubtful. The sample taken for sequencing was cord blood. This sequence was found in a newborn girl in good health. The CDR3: CASSLWAEGYEQYF. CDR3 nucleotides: TGTGCCAGCAGTTTATGGGCGGAGGGCTACGAGCAGTACTTC.